This T cell receptor (beta chain) was obtained from a study of identical twins. TCRdb passed the 5' RACE reads through MiXCR, listing each CDR3 protein once. The data contain about 1.7 million distinct CDR3 sequences, around 33% of them singletons. This clonotype was seen a few times. V lost 4 bases, J lost 4 bases, and 9 bases lay in between. There are 13 residues in the CDR3. From germline, CDR1 is SGHNT and CDR2 YENEEA. This sequence joins TRBV11-3 and TRBJ2-3; unclear D gene. The TCR comes from a newborn girl in good health. Sequenced material: cord blood. CDR3 in amino acids: CASSYFNSDTQYF. The CDR3 DNA reads TGTGCCAGCAGCTATTTTAACTCAGATACGCAGTATTTT. The whole variable domain, remainder taken from reference TRBV11-3 and TRBJ2-3, is EAGVVQSPRYKIIEKKQPVAFWCNPISGHNTLYWYLQNLGQGPELLIRYENEEAVDDSQLPKDRFSAERLKGVDSTLKIQPAELGDSAVYLCASSYFNSDTQYFGPGTRLTVL.